Here is one T cell receptor (beta chain) with its context. In germline, CDR1 is KGHDR, CDR2 SFDVKD. V was trimmed by 4 bases and J by 3 bases, leaving 14 bases between them. CDR3 length: 15 amino acids. This table comes from immunoSEQ multiplex PCR, and its TCRdb copy is limited to in-frame clones, with some not included. Of about 39,000 clones in the sample, approximately 87% are singletons; the top ten hold over 45%. The data derive from a study of control samples from healthy donors and cancer patients. Sequenced material: blood. The source of this sequence is a man aged 55 to 70 in good health. The rearrangement joins TRBV24-1 to TRBJ2-5; D is possibly TRBD1 (6 bases). This CDR3 reads CATSERSHREETQYF. Written as DNA, the CDR3 is TGTGCCACCAGTGAGAGATCCCACAGGGAAGAGACCCAGTACTTC.